The present T cell receptor beta chain was sequenced within a study of brain T cells in children with intractable seizures. This clone was observed a few times. Trimming pared 6 bases from V and 13 bases from J, leaving 6 bases between. Germline CDR1 MDHEN, CDR2 SYDVKM. The CDR3 totals 9 residues. Some clones are missing from TCRdb's copy, which holds only in-frame ones; the method was immunoSEQ multiplex PCR. In the table there are fewer than 150,000 clones, roughly 94% of which are singletons. Before surgery, patients took at least one anti-epileptic drug. The source is a boy under two years old with hemimegalencephaly and intractable seizures. This specimen was peripheral blood, taken at surgery. The V call is TRBV28, the J call TRBJ1-4, with D unresolved. The DNA of the CDR3 is TGTGCCAGCAGCCCCGGACTGTTTTTT. This gives the protein CASSPGLFF. Variable domain in full (rest from reference TRBV28 and TRBJ1-4): DVKVTQSSRYLVKRTGEKVFLECVQDMDHENMFWYRQDPGLGLRLIYFSYDVKMKEKGDIPEGYSVSREKKERFSLILESASTNQTSMYLCASSPGLFFGSGTQLSVL.